This T cell receptor beta chain was sequenced for a study of cytomegalovirus exposure and HLA in healthy donors. Some clones are missing from TCRdb's copy, which holds only in-frame ones; the method was immunoSEQ multiplex PCR. Of under 150,000 clones in the sample, around 84% were seen once. Per the germline V gene, CDR1 is SEHNR and CDR2 is FQNEAQ (reference sequence). Trimming left V 5 bases short and J 4 bases short, with 21 bases between. This CDR3 has 16 residues. The sample taken for sequencing was PBMCs. This chain connects TRBV7-9 to TRBJ2-7; no clear D. This receptor was obtained from a man aged 18 to 29 in good health and CMV-seropositive. This chain's CDR3 is CASSPSSGSLLYEQYF. As DNA, the CDR3 is TGTGCCAGCAGCCCTTCCTCCGGGTCCTTACTTTACGAGCAGTACTTC.